This TCR beta chain was recovered during a study of cytomegalovirus exposure and HLA in healthy donors. Profiling relied on immunoSEQ multiplex PCR, and the TCRdb table lists in-frame clones only, not all of them. The sample has hundreds of thousands of clones; roughly 90% are singletons. Findings and limits, study-wide: The majority of TCR sequences were rare, yet some public TCRs appeared in many donors. A subsequent analysis found that TCR clusters from the first cohort also tended to co-occur in the 120 validation repertoires, with 90% to 95% of cluster scores above 0. The authors enumerated over 150 TCR beta chains as linked to cytomegalovirus. Among the CMV-associated chains, three were confirmed in vitro as specific for CMV antigens.

Worth noting for this clone: The target antigen is unknown.

The CDR3 sequence is 14 residues long. The germline gives CDR1 LNHDA, CDR2 SQIVND (reference sequence). Deletions cut 10 bases from V and 10 bases from J, with 20 bases between. The sequencing input was PBMCs. The source is a woman between 18 and 30 years old in good health and CMV-seronegative. The chain uses TRBV19 and TRBJ1-6; the D is unclear. CDR3 DNA: TGTGCCACCCACGGGAGGGTGTTGGAATCACCCCTCCACTTT. Translation: CATHGRVLESPLHF. Drawing the rest from reference TRBV19 and TRBJ1-6, the complete variable domain is DGGITQSPKYLFRKEGQNVTLSCEQNLNHDAMYWYRQDPGQGLRLIYYSQIVNDFQKGDIAEGYSVSREKKESFPLTVTSAQKNPTAFYLCATHGRVLESPLHFGNGTRLTVT.